This TCR beta chain stems from a study of naive and memory T cell subsets. As concerns this clonotype: The antigen is unknown.

An equimolar mix of two oligonucleotides served as the beta constant-region primer for TRBC1 and TRBC2. Four rounds of PCR amplified the ligated cDNA using nested alpha and beta constant-region primers plus SP2. One entry per CDR3 protein results from TCRdb running MiXCR on the UMI-ligation and nested PCR reads. The sample has roughly 150,000 distinct CDR3 sequences; approximately 22% are singletons. Study-level findings and limits: A few larger clonotypes appeared in naive repertoires, especially CD8, possibly memory cells re-expressing CD45RA. Findings for naive and memory subsets could not be checked against ground truth.

From the second PCR step, alpha and beta chains were amplified apart. Trimming at V came to 7 bases and at J to 1 base, leaving 11 bases not matched to a gene. The CDR3 has 18 residues. Per germline, CDR1 MDHEN and CDR2 SYDVKM. This TCR was sampled from a human donor in good health. The chain joins TRBV28 to TRBJ2-7; 15 positions match TRBD2. The sequenced material came from naive CD4+ T cells from blood. The CDR3 here is CASTRGTSGRLFSYEQYF. The CDR3 DNA follows: TGTGCCAGCACCAGAGGGACTAGCGGGAGGTTGTTTTCCTACGAGCAGTACTTC. Drawing the rest from reference TRBV28 and TRBJ2-7, the complete variable domain is DVKVTQSSRYLVKRTGEKVFLECVQDMDHENMFWYRQDPGLGLRLIYFSYDVKMKEKGDIPEGYSVSREKKERFSLILESASTNQTSMYLCASTRGTSGRLFSYEQYFGPGTRLTVT.